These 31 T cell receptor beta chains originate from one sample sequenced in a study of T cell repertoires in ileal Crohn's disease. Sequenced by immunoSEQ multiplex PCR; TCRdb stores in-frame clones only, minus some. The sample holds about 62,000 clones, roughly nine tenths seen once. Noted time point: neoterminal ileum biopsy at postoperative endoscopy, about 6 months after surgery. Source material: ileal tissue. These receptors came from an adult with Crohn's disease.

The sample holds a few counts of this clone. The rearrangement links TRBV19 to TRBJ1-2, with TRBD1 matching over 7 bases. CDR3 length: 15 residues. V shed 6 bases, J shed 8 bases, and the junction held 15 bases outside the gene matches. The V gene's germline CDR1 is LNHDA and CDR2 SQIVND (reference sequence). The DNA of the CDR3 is TGTGCCAGTAGACCGGACGGGACAGTTACGAGGGGCTACACCTTC. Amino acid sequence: CASRPDGTVTRGYTF.

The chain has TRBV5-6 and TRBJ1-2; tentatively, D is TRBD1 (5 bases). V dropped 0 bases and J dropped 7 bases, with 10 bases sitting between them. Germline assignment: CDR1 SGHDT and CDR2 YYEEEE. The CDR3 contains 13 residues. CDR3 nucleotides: TGTGCCAGCAGCTTGGTGGGGGGTGGTGGCTACACCTTC. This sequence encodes CASSLVGGGGYTF. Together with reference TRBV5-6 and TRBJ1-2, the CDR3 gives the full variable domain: DAGVTQSPTHLIKTRGQQVTLRCSPKSGHDTVSWYQQALGQGPQFIFQYYEEEERQRGNFPDRFSGHQFPNYSSELNVNALLLGDSALYLCASSLVGGGGYTFGSGTRLTVV.

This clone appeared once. The CDR3 DNA follows: TGTGCCACCAGCAGAGCGATTCAACAGGGCGCTGGGGCCAACGTCCTGACTTTC. Translation gives CATSRAIQQGAGANVLTF. The chain employs TRBV15 and TRBJ2-6, with D perhaps matching TRBD1 (6 bases). V was pared by 1 base and J by 2 bases, with 15 bases between. CDR3 length: 18 amino acids. The germline gives CDR1 LNHNV, CDR2 YYDKDF (reference sequence).

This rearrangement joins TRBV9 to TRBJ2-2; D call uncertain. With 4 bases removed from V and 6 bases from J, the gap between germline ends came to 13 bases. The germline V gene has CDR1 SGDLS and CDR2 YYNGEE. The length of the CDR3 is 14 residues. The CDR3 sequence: CASSPSSGPGELFF. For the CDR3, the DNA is TGTGCCAGCAGCCCCAGTTCAGGTCCCGGGGAGCTGTTTTTT.

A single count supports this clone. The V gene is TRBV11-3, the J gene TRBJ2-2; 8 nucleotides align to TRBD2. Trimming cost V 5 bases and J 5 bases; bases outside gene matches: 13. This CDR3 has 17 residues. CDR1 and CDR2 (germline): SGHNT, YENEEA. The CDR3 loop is CASSLLRAGVWTGELFF. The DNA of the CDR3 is TGTGCCAGCAGCCTCCTTCGAGCGGGAGTTTGGACCGGGGAGCTGTTTTTT.

The CDR3 DNA follows: TGTGCCAGCTCACCTCAGGGAAGCGCGGCTGCTTTCTTT. It encodes CASSPQGSAAAFF. The chain links TRBV18 to TRBJ1-1, with D maybe TRBD1 (5 bases). Between the trimmed V and J ends, which lost 3 bases and 11 bases, there was a span of 16 bases. Germline V gene sequence: CDR1 KGHSH, CDR2 LQKENI. This CDR3 spans 13 amino acids.

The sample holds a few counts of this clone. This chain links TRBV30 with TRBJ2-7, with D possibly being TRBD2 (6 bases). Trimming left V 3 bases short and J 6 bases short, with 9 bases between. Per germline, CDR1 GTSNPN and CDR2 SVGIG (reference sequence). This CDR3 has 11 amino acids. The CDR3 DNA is TGTGCCTGGAGGGTGGGGGGCGAGCAGTACTTC. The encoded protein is CAWRVGGEQYF.

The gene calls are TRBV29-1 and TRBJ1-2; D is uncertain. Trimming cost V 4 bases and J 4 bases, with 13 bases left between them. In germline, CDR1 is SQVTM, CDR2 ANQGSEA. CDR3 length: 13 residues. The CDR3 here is CSVVAVLGYGYTF. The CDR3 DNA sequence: TGCAGCGTTGTGGCGGTTCTCGGCTATGGCTACACCTTC.

The CDR3 loop reads CASSLVTGNSGANVLTF. CDR3 nucleotide sequence: TGTGCCAGCAGCTTAGTAACAGGGAACTCTGGGGCCAACGTCCTGACTTTC. This chain connects TRBV7-8 to TRBJ2-6; D is possibly TRBD1 (6 bases). The germline V gene has CDR1 SGHVS and CDR2 FQNEAQ. The length of the CDR3 is 17 residues. Trimming took 1 base from V and 0 from J, leaving 10 bases between them. The complete variable domain, with remaining parts taken from reference TRBV7-8 and TRBJ2-6, reads GAGVSQSPRYKVAKRGQDVALRCDPISGHVSLFWYQQALGQGPEFLTYFQNEAQLDKSGLPSDRFFAERPEGSVSTLKIQRTQQEDSAVYLCASSLVTGNSGANVLTFGAGSRLTVL.

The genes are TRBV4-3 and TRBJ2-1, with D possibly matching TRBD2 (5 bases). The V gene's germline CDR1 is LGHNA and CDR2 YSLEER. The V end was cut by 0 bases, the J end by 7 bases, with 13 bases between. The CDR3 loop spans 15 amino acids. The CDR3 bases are TGCGCCAGCAGCCAAGATGCGACCCGAGGGAATGAGCAGTTCTTC. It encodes CASSQDATRGNEQFF.

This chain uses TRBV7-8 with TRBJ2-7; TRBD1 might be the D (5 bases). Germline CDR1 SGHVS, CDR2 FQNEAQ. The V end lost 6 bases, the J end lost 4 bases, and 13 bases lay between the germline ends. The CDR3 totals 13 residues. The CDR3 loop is CASSWGEAYEQYV. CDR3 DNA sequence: TGTGCCAGCAGTTGGGGCGAAGCATACGAGCAGTACGTC.

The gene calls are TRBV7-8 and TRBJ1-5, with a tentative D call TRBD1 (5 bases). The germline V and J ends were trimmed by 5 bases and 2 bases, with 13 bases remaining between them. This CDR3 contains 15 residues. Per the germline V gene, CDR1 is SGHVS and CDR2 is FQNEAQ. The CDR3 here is CASSPQPGGNQPQHF. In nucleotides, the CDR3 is TGTGCCAGCAGCCCACAGCCGGGGGGCAATCAGCCCCAGCATTTT. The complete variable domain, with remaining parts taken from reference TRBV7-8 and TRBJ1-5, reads GAGVSQSPRYKVAKRGQDVALRCDPISGHVSLFWYQQALGQGPEFLTYFQNEAQLDKSGLPSDRFFAERPEGSVSTLKIQRTQQEDSAVYLCASSPQPGGNQPQHFGDGTRLSIL.

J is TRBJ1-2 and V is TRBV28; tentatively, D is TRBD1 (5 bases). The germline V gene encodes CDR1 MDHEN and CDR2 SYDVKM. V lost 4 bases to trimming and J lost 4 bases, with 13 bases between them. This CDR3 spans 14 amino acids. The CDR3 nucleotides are TGTGCCAGCAGTTCACAGGCAGTCGGCTATGGCTACACCTTC. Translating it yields CASSSQAVGYGYTF.

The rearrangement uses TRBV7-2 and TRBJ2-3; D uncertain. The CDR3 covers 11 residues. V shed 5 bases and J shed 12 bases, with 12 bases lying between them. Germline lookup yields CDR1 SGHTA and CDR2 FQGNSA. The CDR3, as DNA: TGTGCCAGCAGCGATGAGAGTTTACAGTATTTT. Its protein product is CASSDESLQYF.

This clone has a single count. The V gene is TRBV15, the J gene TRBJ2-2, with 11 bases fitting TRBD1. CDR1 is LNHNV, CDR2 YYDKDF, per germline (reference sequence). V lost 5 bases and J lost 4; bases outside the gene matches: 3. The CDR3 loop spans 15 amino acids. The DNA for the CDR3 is TGTGCCACCAGCCCTGGGACAGGGGGCACCGGGGAGCTGTTTTTT. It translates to CATSPGTGGTGELFF. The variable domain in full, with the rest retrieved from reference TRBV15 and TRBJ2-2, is DAMVIQNPRYQVTQFGKPVTLSCSQTLNHNVMYWYQQKSSQAPKLLFHYYDKDFNNEADTPDNFQSRRPNTSFCFLDIRSPGLGDTAMYLCATSPGTGGTGELFFGEGSRLTVL.

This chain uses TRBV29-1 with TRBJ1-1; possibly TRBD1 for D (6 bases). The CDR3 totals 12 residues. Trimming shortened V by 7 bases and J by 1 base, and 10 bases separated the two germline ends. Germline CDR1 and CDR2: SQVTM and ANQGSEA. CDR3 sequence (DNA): TGCAGCGCTGGACAGCAGAACACTGAAGCTTTCTTT. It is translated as CSAGQQNTEAFF.

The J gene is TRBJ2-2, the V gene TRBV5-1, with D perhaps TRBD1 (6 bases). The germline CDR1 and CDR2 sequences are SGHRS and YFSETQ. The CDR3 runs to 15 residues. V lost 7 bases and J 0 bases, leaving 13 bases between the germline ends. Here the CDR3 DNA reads TGCGCCAGCGATATTACAGGGACGAACACCGGGGAGCTGTTTTTT. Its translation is CASDITGTNTGELFF.

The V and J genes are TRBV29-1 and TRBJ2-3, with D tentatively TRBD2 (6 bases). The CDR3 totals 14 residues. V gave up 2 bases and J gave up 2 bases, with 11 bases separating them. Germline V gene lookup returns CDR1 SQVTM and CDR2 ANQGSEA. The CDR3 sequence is CSVETRDSTDTQYF. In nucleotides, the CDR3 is TGCAGCGTTGAAACACGGGACTCCACAGATACGCAGTATTTT.

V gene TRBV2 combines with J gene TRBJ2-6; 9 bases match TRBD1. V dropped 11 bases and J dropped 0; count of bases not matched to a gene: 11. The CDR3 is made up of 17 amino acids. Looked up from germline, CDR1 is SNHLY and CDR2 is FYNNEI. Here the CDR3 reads CAGHPGQGSSGANVLTF. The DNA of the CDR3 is TGTGCCGGACACCCGGGACAGGGTAGCTCTGGGGCCAACGTCCTGACTTTC.

CDR3 in amino acids: CASSKTGGIYQPQHF. The CDR3 bases are TGTGCCAGCAGTAAAACAGGGGGGATATATCAGCCCCAGCATTTT. The chain combines TRBV9 with TRBJ1-5; 8 nucleotides line up with TRBD1. CDR3 size: 15 residues. Germline V CDR1 and CDR2: SGDLS, YYNGEE. V was pared by 5 bases and J by 5 bases, with 9 bases of the junction left unmatched.

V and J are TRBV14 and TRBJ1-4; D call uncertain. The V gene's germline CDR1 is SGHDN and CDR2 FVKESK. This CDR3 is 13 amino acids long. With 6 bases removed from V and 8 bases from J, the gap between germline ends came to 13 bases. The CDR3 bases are TGTGCCAGCAGTTACCTCCTCGGGGAAAAACTGTTTTTT. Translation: CASSYLLGEKLFF. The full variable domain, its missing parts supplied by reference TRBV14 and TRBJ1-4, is EAGVTQFPSHSVIEKGQTVTLRCDPISGHDNLYWYRRVMGKEIKFLLHFVKESKQDESGMPNNRFLAERTGGTYSTLKVQPAELEDSGVYFCASSYLLGEKLFFGSGTQLSVL.

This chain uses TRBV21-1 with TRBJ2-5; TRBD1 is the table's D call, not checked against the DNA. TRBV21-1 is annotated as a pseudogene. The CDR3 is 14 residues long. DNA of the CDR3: TGTGCCAGCAGCAAAGAGGGGGCCGGAGAGACCCAGTACTTC. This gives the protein CASSKEGAGETQYF.

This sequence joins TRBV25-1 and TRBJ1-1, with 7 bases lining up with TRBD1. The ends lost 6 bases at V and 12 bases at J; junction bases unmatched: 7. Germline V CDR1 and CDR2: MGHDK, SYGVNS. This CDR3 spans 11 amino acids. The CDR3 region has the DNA TGTGCCAGCAGGGGGGGACAGTTAACTTTCTTT. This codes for CASRGGQLTFF.

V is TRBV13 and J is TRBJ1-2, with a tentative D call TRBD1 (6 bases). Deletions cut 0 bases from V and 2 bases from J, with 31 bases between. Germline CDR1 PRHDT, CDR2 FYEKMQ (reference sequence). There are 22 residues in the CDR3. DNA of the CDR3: TGTGCCAGCAGCTTAGGCCTTCGGGGGGCGAGCGATGGGCAGACTAAAAACTATGGCTACACCTTC. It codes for CASSLGLRGASDGQTKNYGYTF.

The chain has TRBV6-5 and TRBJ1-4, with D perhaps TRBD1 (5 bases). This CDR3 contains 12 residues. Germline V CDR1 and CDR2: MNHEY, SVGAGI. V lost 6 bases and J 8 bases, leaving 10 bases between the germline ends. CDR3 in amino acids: CASSSRGEKLFF. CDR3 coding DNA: TGTGCCAGCAGCTCCCGGGGGGAAAAACTGTTTTTT.

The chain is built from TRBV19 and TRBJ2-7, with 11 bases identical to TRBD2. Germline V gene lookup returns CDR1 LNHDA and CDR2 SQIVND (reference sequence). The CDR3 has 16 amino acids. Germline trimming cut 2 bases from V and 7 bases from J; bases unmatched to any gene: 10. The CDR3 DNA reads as TGTGCCAGTAGTATATTGCCACTAGCGGGAGTCGTGGAGCAGTACTTC. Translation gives CASSILPLAGVVEQYF.

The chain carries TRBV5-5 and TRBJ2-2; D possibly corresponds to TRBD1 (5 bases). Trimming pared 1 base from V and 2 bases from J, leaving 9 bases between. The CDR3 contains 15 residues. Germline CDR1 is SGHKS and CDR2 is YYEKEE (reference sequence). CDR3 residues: CASSLPGINTGELFF. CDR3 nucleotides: TGTGCCAGCAGCTTGCCAGGGATTAACACCGGGGAGCTGTTTTTT.

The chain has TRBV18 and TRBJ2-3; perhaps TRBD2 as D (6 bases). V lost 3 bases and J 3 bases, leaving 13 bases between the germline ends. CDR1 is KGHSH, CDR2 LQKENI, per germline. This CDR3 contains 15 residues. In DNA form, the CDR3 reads TGTGCCAGCTCACCGACGGGACTTTCGACAGATACGCAGTATTTT. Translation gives CASSPTGLSTDTQYF.

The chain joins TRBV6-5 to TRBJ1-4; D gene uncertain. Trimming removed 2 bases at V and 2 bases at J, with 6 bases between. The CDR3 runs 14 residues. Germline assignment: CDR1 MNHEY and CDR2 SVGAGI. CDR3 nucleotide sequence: TGTGCCAGCAGTTACGGCGGGACTAATGAAAAACTGTTTTTT. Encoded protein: CASSYGGTNEKLFF.

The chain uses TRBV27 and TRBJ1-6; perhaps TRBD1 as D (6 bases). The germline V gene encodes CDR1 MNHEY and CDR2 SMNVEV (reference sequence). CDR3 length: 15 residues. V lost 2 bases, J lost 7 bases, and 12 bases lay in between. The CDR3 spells CASSLMGRGNSPLHF. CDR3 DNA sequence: TGTGCCAGCAGTTTAATGGGCAGGGGAAATTCACCCCTCCACTTT.

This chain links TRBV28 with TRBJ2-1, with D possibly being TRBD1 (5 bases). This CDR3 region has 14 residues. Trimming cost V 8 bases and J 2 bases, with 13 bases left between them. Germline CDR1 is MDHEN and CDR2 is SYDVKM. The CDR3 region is CASRRQSPYNEQFF. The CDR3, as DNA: TGTGCCAGCCGAAGACAGAGCCCCTACAATGAGCAGTTCTTC. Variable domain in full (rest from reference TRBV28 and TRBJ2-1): DVKVTQSSRYLVKRTGEKVFLECVQDMDHENMFWYRQDPGLGLRLIYFSYDVKMKEKGDIPEGYSVSREKKERFSLILESASTNQTSMYLCASRRQSPYNEQFFGPGTRLTVL.